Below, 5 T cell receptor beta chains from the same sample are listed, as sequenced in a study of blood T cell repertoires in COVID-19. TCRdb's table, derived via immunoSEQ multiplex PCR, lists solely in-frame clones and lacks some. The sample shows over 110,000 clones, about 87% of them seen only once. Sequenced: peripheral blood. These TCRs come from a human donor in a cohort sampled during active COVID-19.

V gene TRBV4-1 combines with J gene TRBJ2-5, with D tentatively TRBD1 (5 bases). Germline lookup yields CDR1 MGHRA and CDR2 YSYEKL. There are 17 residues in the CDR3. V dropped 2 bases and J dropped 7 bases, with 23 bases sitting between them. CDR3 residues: CASSQPSAGRRKRTQYF. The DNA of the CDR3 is TGCGCCAGCAGCCAACCCTCAGCAGGGCGGCGCAAGAGGACCCAGTACTTC.

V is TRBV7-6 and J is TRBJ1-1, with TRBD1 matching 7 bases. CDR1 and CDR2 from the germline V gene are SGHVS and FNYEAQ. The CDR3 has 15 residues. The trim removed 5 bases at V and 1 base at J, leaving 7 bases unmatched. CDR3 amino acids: CASSLQQGRNTEAFF. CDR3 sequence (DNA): TGTGCCAGCAGCCTTCAACAGGGGAGGAACACTGAAGCTTTCTTT.

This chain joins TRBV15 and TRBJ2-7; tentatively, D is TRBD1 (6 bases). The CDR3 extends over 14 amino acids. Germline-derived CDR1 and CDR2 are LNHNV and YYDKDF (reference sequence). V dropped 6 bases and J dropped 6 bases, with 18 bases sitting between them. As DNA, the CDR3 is TGTGCCACCAGTACACAGGGAGTTAATGCCGAGCAGTACTTC. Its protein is CATSTQGVNAEQYF.

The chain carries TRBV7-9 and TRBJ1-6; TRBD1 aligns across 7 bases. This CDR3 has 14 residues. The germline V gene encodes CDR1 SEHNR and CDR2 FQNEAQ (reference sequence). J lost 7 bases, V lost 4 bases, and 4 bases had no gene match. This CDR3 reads CASSSGGGNSPLHF. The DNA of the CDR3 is TGTGCCAGCAGCTCAGGGGGAGGCAATTCACCCCTCCACTTT.

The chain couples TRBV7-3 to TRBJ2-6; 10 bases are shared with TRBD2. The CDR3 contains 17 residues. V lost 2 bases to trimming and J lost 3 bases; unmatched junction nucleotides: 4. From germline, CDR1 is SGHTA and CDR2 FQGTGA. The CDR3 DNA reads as TGTGCCAGCAGCTTATTAGCGGGGGGCTTTGGGGCCAACGTCCTGACTTTC. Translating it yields CASSLLAGGFGANVLTF.